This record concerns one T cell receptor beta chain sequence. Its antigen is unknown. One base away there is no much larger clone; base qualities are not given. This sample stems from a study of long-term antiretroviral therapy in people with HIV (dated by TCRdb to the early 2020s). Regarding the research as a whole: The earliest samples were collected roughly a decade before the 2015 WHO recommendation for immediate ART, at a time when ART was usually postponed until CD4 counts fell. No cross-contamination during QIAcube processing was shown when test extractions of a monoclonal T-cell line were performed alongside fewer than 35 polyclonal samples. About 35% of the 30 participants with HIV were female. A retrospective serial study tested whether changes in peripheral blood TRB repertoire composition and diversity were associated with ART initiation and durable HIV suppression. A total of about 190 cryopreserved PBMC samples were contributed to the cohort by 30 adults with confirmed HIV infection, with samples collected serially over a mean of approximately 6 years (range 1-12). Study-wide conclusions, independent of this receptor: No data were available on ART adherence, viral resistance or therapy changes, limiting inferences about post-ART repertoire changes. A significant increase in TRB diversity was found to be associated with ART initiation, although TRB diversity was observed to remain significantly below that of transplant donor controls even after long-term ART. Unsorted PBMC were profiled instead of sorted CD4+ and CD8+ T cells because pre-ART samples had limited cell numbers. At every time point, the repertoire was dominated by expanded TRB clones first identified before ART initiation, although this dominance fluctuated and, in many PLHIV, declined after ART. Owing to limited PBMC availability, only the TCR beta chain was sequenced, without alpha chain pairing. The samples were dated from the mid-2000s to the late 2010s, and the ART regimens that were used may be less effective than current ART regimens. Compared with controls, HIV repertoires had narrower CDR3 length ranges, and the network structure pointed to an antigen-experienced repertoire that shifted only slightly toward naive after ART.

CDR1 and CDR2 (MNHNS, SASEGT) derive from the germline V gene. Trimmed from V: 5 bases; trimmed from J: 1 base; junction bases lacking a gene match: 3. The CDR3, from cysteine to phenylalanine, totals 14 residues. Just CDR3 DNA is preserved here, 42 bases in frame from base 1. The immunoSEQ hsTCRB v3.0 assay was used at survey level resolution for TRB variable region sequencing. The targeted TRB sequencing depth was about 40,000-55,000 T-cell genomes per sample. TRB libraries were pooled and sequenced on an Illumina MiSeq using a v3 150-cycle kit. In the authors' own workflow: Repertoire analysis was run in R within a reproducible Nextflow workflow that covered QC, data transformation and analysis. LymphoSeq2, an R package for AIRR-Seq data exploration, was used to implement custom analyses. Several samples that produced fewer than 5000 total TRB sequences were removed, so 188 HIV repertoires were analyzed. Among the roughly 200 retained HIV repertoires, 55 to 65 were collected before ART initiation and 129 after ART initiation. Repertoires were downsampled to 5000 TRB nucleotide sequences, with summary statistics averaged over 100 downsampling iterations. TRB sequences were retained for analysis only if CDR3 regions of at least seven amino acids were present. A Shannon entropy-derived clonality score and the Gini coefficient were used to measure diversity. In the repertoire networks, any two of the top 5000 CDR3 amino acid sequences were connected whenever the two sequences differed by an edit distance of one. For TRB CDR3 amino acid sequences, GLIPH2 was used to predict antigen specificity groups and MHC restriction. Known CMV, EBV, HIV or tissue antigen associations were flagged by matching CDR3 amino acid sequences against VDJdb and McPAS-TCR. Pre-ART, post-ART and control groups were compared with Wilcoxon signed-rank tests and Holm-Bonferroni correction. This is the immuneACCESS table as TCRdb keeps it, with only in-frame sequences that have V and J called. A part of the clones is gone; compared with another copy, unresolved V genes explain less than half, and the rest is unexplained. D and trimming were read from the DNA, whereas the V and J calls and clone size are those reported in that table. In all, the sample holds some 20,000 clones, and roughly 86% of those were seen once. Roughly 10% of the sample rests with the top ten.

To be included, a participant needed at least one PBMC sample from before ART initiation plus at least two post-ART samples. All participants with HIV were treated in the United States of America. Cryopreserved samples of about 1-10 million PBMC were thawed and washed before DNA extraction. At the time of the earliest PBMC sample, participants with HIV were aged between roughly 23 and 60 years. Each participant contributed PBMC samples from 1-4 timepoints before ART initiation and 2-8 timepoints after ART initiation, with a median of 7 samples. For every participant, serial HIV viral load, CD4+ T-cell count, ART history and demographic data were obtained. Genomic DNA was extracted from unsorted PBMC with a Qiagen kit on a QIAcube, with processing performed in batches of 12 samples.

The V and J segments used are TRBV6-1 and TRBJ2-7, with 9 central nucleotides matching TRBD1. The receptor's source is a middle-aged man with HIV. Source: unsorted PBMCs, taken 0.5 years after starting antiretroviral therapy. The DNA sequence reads TGTGCCAGCAGTTTACAGGGGGCATCCTACGAGCAGTACTTC. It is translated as CASSLQGASYEQYF.